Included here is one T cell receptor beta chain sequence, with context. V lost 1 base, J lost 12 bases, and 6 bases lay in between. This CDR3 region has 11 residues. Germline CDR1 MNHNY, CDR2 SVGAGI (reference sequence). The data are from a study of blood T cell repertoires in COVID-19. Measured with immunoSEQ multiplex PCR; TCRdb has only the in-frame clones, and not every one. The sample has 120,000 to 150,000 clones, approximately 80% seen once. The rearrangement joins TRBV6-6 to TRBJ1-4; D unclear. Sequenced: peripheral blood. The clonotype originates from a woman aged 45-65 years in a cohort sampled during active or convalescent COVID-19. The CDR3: CASSYLAELFF. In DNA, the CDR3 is TGTGCCAGCAGTTACTTGGCTGAACTGTTTTTT.